The 23 T cell receptor beta chains given below trace back to one sample, sequenced in a study of neurological immune-mediated disorders. TCRdb re-called the 5' RACE reads through MiXCR, storing one row per CDR3 protein. The table shows 30,000 or so distinct CDR3 sequences, with more than 10% occurring only once. Documented time point: technical triplicate 2. The sample comprised CD4+ T cells from blood. All receptors derive from a female donor with HTLV-1-associated myelopathy (HAM/TSP).

Ten or more counts support this clonotype. V usage is TRBV20-1 and J usage is TRBJ2-3; D gene unclear. Per the germline V gene, CDR1 is DFQATT and CDR2 is SNEGSKA (reference sequence). CDR3 size: 11 residues. The germline V and J ends were trimmed by 5 bases and 7 bases, with 10 bases remaining between them. The CDR3 reads CSASGDYTQYF. The CDR3 region has the DNA TGCAGTGCTTCTGGGGATTATACGCAGTATTTT.

Many counts were recorded for this clonotype. V and J are TRBV20-1 and TRBJ2-5; D is unresolved. Germline V gives CDR1 DFQATT, CDR2 SNEGSKA (reference sequence). Trimming took 3 bases from V and 5 from J, leaving 10 bases between them. The CDR3 runs to 12 residues. CDR3 in amino acids: CSARDPSETQYF. The CDR3 DNA reads TGCAGTGCTAGGGACCCGTCGGAGACCCAGTACTTC.

This clonotype showed up many times. The gene calls are TRBV5-1 and TRBJ2-1; 9 nucleotides line up with TRBD2. The germline V gene has CDR1 SGHRS and CDR2 YFSETQ. J was trimmed by 9 bases and V by 3 bases; bases with no gene match: 7. The CDR3 is 14 amino acids. CDR3 coding DNA: TGCGCCAGCAGCTACCTAGCGGGAACTGGTGAGCAGTTCTTC. Its translation is CASSYLAGTGEQFF.

By proportion, this clonotype is medium-sized (0.01 to 0.1%). The chain carries TRBV29-1 and TRBJ2-7; D is ambiguous. The CDR3 extends over 13 amino acids. CDR1 and CDR2 (germline): SQVTM, ANQGSEA. V was pared by 4 bases and J by 2 bases, with 12 bases between. The CDR3, as DNA: TGCAGCGTTGGCTTCGCCAGTACCTACGAGCAGTACTTC. It translates to CSVGFASTYEQYF.

V is TRBV29-1 and J is TRBJ2-7; D remains unclear. V lost 8 bases and J lost 0, with 8 bases in between. Germline assignment: CDR1 SQVTM and CDR2 ANQGSEA. This CDR3 region has 11 residues. CDR3 sequence (DNA): TGCAGCTGTGGCTACTCCTACGAGCAGTACTTC. Encoded protein: CSCGYSYEQYF.

This clonotype has at least ten counts. V usage is TRBV5-6 and J usage is TRBJ2-3, with D possibly TRBD1 on 5 matching bases. Germline loops: CDR1 SGHDT, CDR2 YYEEEE. CDR3 length equals 15 residues. V was trimmed by 3 bases and J by 0 bases, leaving 11 bases between them. CDR3 amino acids: CASSSRQTSTDTQYF. The CDR3 DNA reads TGTGCCAGCAGCTCCAGACAGACTAGCACAGATACGCAGTATTTT.

This clonotype appeared many times. The V call is TRBV20-1, the J call TRBJ2-1, with 13 bases fitting TRBD2. From germline, CDR1 is DFQATT and CDR2 SNEGSKA (reference sequence). CDR3 size: 14 residues. V was clipped by 6 bases and J by 8 bases; unmatched bases: 7. In nucleotides, the CDR3 is TGCAGTGCCCCCAGGACTAGCGGGAGCGATGAGCAGTTCTTC. It yields the protein CSAPRTSGSDEQFF.

This clonotype is medium-sized by share. The genes are TRBV20-1 and TRBJ1-1, with D unclear. CDR3 length: 12 amino acids. The germline CDR1 and CDR2 sequences are DFQATT and SNEGSKA (reference sequence). Trimming removed 3 bases from V and 3 bases from J, with 8 bases in between. In DNA, the CDR3 is TGCAGTGCTAGGCCGAGGGACACTGAAGCTTTCTTT. Its translation is CSARPRDTEAFF.

V is TRBV30 and J is TRBJ1-5, with TRBD1 as a possible D gene (6 bases). CDR1 is GTSNPN, CDR2 SVGIG, per germline (reference sequence). The length of the CDR3 is 15 residues. V lost 3 bases and J 0 bases, leaving 12 bases between the germline ends. The CDR3 DNA reads as TGTGCCTGGAGCTACATGGGACATAGCAATCAGCCCCAGCATTTT. This sequence encodes CAWSYMGHSNQPQHF.

The J gene is TRBJ1-1, the V gene TRBV5-1; the D is unclear. The CDR3 length is 14 residues. Germline V gene sequence: CDR1 SGHRS, CDR2 YFSETQ. V lost 0 bases and J 2 bases, leaving 8 bases between the germline ends. CDR3 DNA sequence: TGCGCCAGCAGCTTGGGGATTACAAACACTGAAGCTTTCTTT. Translated: CASSLGITNTEAFF.

This clonotype was counted at least ten times. This chain uses TRBV5-1 with TRBJ2-3, with 13 positions matching TRBD2. Trimming removed 0 bases from V and 4 bases from J; junction bases left unmatched: 17. CDR3 length equals 21 residues. Per germline, CDR1 SGHRS and CDR2 YFSETQ. CDR3 in amino acids: CASSLDWTSGREGTRSDTQYF. The CDR3, as DNA: TGCGCCAGCAGCTTGGACTGGACTAGCGGGAGAGAGGGGACACGTTCAGATACGCAGTATTTT.

This clonotype was observed many times. The chain carries TRBV5-1 and TRBJ2-2; 8 bases agree with TRBD1. The J segment lost 7 bases and the V segment lost 2 bases, leaving 4 bases of the junction unmatched. The CDR3 length is 14 residues. Looked up from germline, CDR1 is SGHRS and CDR2 is YFSETQ. The chain's CDR3 is CASSFRGLIGELFF. The DNA for the CDR3 is TGCGCCAGCAGCTTCAGGGGGCTTATCGGGGAGCTGTTTTTT.

The table lists this clonotype with many counts. The chain uses TRBV29-1 and TRBJ1-5; D is possibly TRBD1 (5 bases). The CDR3 runs to 11 residues. V lost 6 bases to trimming and J lost 9 bases, with 12 bases between them. Germline values: CDR1 SQVTM, CDR2 ANQGSEA. CDR3 DNA: TGCAGCGTGGGGGATCTTTGGCCCCAGCATTTT. It specifies CSVGDLWPQHF.

The rearrangement links TRBV6-2 or TRBV6-3 to TRBJ2-5, with D unclear. With 8 bases removed from V and 1 base from J, the gap between germline ends came to 8 bases. Germline V gene sequence: CDR1 MNHEY, CDR2 SVGEGT. The CDR3 consists of 12 residues. In nucleotides, the CDR3 is TGTGCCAGCCGTATACTCCAAGAGACCCAGTACTTC. It codes for CASRILQETQYF.

This clonotype showed up many times. The genes are TRBV4-1 and TRBJ2-5; D gene uncertain. Trimming left V 0 bases short and J 2 bases short, with 10 bases between. This CDR3 contains 15 residues. CDR1 and CDR2 (germline): MGHRA, YSYEKL. As DNA, the CDR3 is TGCGCCAGCAGCCAAGATGGGTCCGGGCAAGAGACCCAGTACTTC. Protein: CASSQDGSGQETQYF.

This clonotype appeared many times. CDR3 DNA sequence: TGCGCCAGCAGCTTAACTACAGGGACTGGGGCCAACGTCCTGACTTTC. Its protein is CASSLTTGTGANVLTF. The V and J genes are TRBV5-1 and TRBJ2-6; a possible D gene is TRBD1 (6 bases). Trimming left V 2 bases short and J 2 bases short, with 11 bases between. Germline CDR1 reads SGHRS; CDR2 reads YFSETQ. CDR3 length equals 16 residues.

This clonotype was recorded many times. This rearrangement joins TRBV11-2 to TRBJ2-7, with D possibly being TRBD1 (5 bases). The CDR3 is made up of 14 amino acids. CDR1 is SGHAT, CDR2 FQNNGV, per germline. The V gene lost 0 bases and the J gene lost 0 bases, with 6 bases spanning the gap. This CDR3 reads CASSLDRVSYEQYF. The CDR3 DNA sequence: TGTGCCAGCAGCTTAGACAGGGTCTCCTACGAGCAGTACTTC.

This chain links TRBV20-1 with TRBJ1-6; possible D gene TRBD1, 6 bases. This CDR3 has 13 residues. Germline V CDR1 and CDR2: DFQATT, SNEGSKA (reference sequence). V was clipped by 2 bases and J by 14 bases, with 16 bases between them. The CDR3: CSARRDTATTLHF. CDR3 coding DNA: TGCAGTGCTAGAAGGGACACCGCTACAACCCTCCACTTT.

On this clonotype: Relative to the germline gene, one junction end is altered; a read error may explain this. The CDR3 region has the DNA TGCGCCAGCAGCTTAAACGGCGGACCCAATGAGCAGTCCTTC. This sequence encodes CASSLNGGPNEQSF. The rearrangement links TRBV7-3 to TRBJ2-1, with unresolved D. CDR3 length: 14 amino acids. Germline assignment: CDR1 SGHTA and CDR2 FQGTGA.

This clonotype was counted at least ten times. This rearrangement joins TRBV2 to TRBJ2-1, with 9 positions matching TRBD2. Trimming at V came to 2 bases and at J to 6 bases, leaving 5 bases not matched to a gene. CDR1 and CDR2 from the germline V gene are SNHLY and FYNNEI. The CDR3 contains 15 residues. The chain's CDR3 is CASSEQGRGGNEQFF. Written as DNA, the CDR3 is TGTGCCAGCAGTGAACAGGGGCGGGGGGGCAATGAGCAGTTCTTC.

This clonotype was seen repeatedly, ten times or more. The chain is built from TRBV5-1 and TRBJ2-3; D is possibly TRBD2 (5 bases). CDR3 length: 16 residues. The V end was cut by 4 bases, the J end by 2 bases, with 17 bases between. From germline, CDR1 is SGHRS and CDR2 YFSETQ. The CDR3 DNA sequence: TGCGCCAGCAGCCCTACTAGTACTGGCCCCACAGATACGCAGTATTTT. Amino acids: CASSPTSTGPTDTQYF.

This clonotype has ten or more counts. This chain joins TRBV20-1 and TRBJ2-4; D is uncertain. CDR3 length: 14 residues. Germline V lookup: CDR1 DFQATT, CDR2 SNEGSKA (reference sequence). The germline V and J ends were trimmed by 0 bases and 2 bases, with 8 bases remaining between them. CDR3 nucleotide sequence: TGCAGTGCTAGAGATCACTTGTCCAAAAACATTCAGTACTTC. Residues: CSARDHLSKNIQYF.

This clonotype was counted ten times or more. This chain joins TRBV20-1 and TRBJ1-2; maybe TRBD1 (5 bases). The CDR3 covers 13 residues. Trimming cost V 5 bases and J 4 bases, with 14 bases left between them. Looked up from germline, CDR1 is DFQATT and CDR2 is SNEGSKA (reference sequence). DNA for the CDR3: TGCAGTGCTCGGGACCGGCGGAGCTATGGCTACACCTTC. Its protein product is CSARDRRSYGYTF.